Listed below are T cell receptor beta chains from one sample, sequenced in a study of shared clonotypes between healthy human individuals. Profiled with immunoSEQ multiplex PCR; TCRdb holds only in-frame clones, not every one. Here the sample spans about 2,500,000 clones, just over 90% being singletons. The sequenced material came from naive CD4+ T cells sorted from blood. These receptors were taken from a man aged 18 to 35 in good health. Both conserved end residues are part of each CDR3. Each record gives: clone size, J gene, V gene, D gene, CDR3 DNA, CDR3 protein. D genes are given only for firm matches. The listing skips clone size in some rows; elsewhere it reads once, few, many or a size class.

.	TRBJ1-2	TRBV23-1	.	TGCGCCAGCAGTCAACCTCCGGACGAACCAACCTATGGCTACACCTTC	CASSQPPDEPTYGYTF
once	TRBJ1-2	TRBV30	.	TGTGCCTGGGGACGGGCCTATGGCTACACCTTC	CAWGRAYGYTF
.	TRBJ1-6	TRBV30	.	TGTGCCTGGGGCCCATTGCGGCCCGCAAATTCACCCCTCCACTTT	CAWGPLRPANSPLHF
.	TRBJ2-2	TRBV7-2	TRBD2	TGTGCCAGCAGCCCCACTAGCGGTAGCACCGGGGAGCTGTTTTTT	CASSPTSGSTGELFF
.	TRBJ2-7	TRBV5-1	TRBD2	TGCGCCAGCAGTCCCGTGATAGCGGGGCACTACGAGCAGTACTTC	CASSPVIAGHYEQYF
.	TRBJ1-3	TRBV18	.	TGTGCCAGCTCCTCAAAAGACGGAATTTCTGGAAACACCATATATTTT	CASSSKDGISGNTIYF
.	TRBJ1-5	TRBV28	TRBD1	TGTGCCAGCTTAACCATCGGGACAGGGTCCCATCAGCCCCAGCATTTT	CASLTIGTGSHQPQHF
once	TRBJ1-3	TRBV28	.	TGTGCCAGCAGTGAGGACTTGAGCTCTGGAAACACCATATATTTT	CASSEDLSSGNTIYF
.	TRBJ1-1	TRBV19	TRBD1	TGTGCCAGTAGTATCGGGACAGGGACGAACACTGAAGCTTTCTTT	CASSIGTGTNTEAFF
.	TRBJ2-3	TRBV5-1	.	TGCGCCAGCAGCTTGGTTGGGACTTACCCCACAGATACGCAGTATTTT	CASSLVGTYPTDTQYF
.	TRBJ2-3	TRBV6-1	.	TGTGCCAGCAGTGACCTACCGGGGCACACAGATACGCAGTATTTT	CASSDLPGHTDTQYF
once	TRBJ1-1	TRBV18	.	TGTGCCAGCTCACCATTAATGAACACTGAAGCTTTCTTT	CASSPLMNTEAFF
.	TRBJ1-6	TRBV28	TRBD1	TGTGCCAGCAGTTTAACAGGGACAGGGGCCTATAATTCACCCCTCCACTTT	CASSLTGTGAYNSPLHF
.	TRBJ1-6	TRBV15	.	TGTGCCACCGCTCGGGACAAGCGGAGTGGCAATTCACCCCTCCACTTT	CATARDKRSGNSPLHF
.	TRBJ1-2	TRBV10-3	.	TGTGCCATCAGCCCCGGACAGAGCTCAAACTATGGCTACACCTTC	CAISPGQSSNYGYTF
.	TRBJ2-5	TRBV4-1	.	TGCGCCAGCAGCCAAGATCTTGGGGTCCAGACCCAGTACTTC	CASSQDLGVQTQYF
once	TRBJ2-3	TRBV6-5	.	TGTGCCAGCAGTTACTCGGGCAGCGCAGATACGCAGTATTTT	CASSYSGSADTQYF
.	TRBJ1-1	TRBV5-1	.	TGCGCCAGCAGCTTGGTCGTAGAGGGCCGAACGAACACTGAAGCTTTCTTT	CASSLVVEGRTNTEAFF
.	TRBJ2-1	TRBV6-5	TRBD2	TGTGCCAGCAGCCCCGGACTAGCGGGAGTCAATGAGCAGTTCTTC	CASSPGLAGVNEQFF
.	TRBJ2-7	TRBV2	TRBD2	TGTGCCAGCAGTGAATGGGCTAGCGGGGTATACGAGCAGTACTTC	CASSEWASGVYEQYF
.	TRBJ2-3	TRBV5-1	TRBD2	TGCACCAGCAGCTTGTGGTCTAGCGGGGGTGGCACAGATACGCAGTATTTT	CTSSLWSSGGGTDTQYF
.	TRBJ2-4	TRBV6-1	TRBD2	TGTGCCAGCAGTAGCGGGGATCCACTTCAGTACTTC	CASSSGDPLQYF
few	TRBJ1-2	TRBV9	.	TGTGCCAGCAGGCAAGCTAACTATGGCTACACCTTC	CASRQANYGYTF
once	TRBJ2-1	TRBV7-9	.	TGTGCCAGCAGCTCCCCCAGGGACAATGAGCAGTTCTTC	CASSSPRDNEQFF
.	TRBJ2-7	TRBV18	.	TGTGCCAGCTCGCCTAACAACTCAGGGACTCGGGGAGAGCAGTACTTC	CASSPNNSGTRGEQYF
.	TRBJ2-6	TRBV28	TRBD1	TGTGCCAGCTTCCAACAGGGGGCTGTTGGGGCCAACGTCCTGACTTTC	CASFQQGAVGANVLTF
.	TRBJ2-7	TRBV11-2	.	TGTGCCAGCAGCCTGGTCGTCCGACCATTATCCTACGAGCAGTACTTC	CASSLVVRPLSYEQYF
.	TRBJ1-4	TRBV5-1	.	TGCGCCAGCAGCATGAGGGCGGCGAGGGATGAAAAACTGTTTTTT	CASSMRAARDEKLFF
.	TRBJ2-7	TRBV6-5	.	TGTGCCAGCAGTTACGATGGTCTTTCCGAGCAGTACTTC	CASSYDGLSEQYF
.	TRBJ1-2	TRBV9	TRBD1	TGTGCCAGCAGCGCGACGCGGGGACAGGGAATCTATGGCTACACCTTC	CASSATRGQGIYGYTF
.	TRBJ2-5	TRBV5-6	.	TGTGCCAGCAGCTTGACAGGGGGGGCAGAGACCCAGTACTTC	CASSLTGGAETQYF
.	TRBJ2-1	TRBV28	.	TGTGCCAGCAGTTTAGTCAGTTTCAATGAGCAGTTCTTC	CASSLVSFNEQFF
.	TRBJ1-1	TRBV6-1	.	TGTGCCAGCAGCCCTTCTAACACTGAAGCTTTCTTT	CASSPSNTEAFF
.	TRBJ2-5	TRBV7-6	.	TGTGCCAGCAGCCAATTTGAACAGTCCCAAGAGACCCAGTACTTC	CASSQFEQSQETQYF
.	TRBJ1-4	TRBV11-2	.	TGTGCCAGCAGCCAAGGGTCCGGTAATGAAAAACTGTTTTTT	CASSQGSGNEKLFF
.	TRBJ2-5	TRBV7-8	.	TGTGCCAGCAGCTTAGCCGAGTTGGGGACCCAGTACTTC	CASSLAELGTQYF
once	TRBJ1-5	TRBV15	TRBD1	TGTGCCACCAGCAGAGGGGATAGGACAGGGGGCTTTCAGCCCCAGCATTTT	CATSRGDRTGGFQPQHF
.	TRBJ1-5	TRBV5-1	TRBD1	TGCGCCAGCAGCCTCTCAGGGGGAAATCAGCCCCAGCATTTT	CASSLSGGNQPQHF
.	TRBJ2-3	TRBV5-4	TRBD2	TGTGCCAGCAGCTTATCCACTAGCGGGAGATCCGATACGCAGTATTTT	CASSLSTSGRSDTQYF
.	TRBJ1-1	TRBV18	.	TGTGCCAGCTCCGACAGGAGGGTCCCGAACACTGAAGCTTTCTTT	CASSDRRVPNTEAFF
.	TRBJ2-2	TRBV11-3	.	TGTGCCAGCAGCTTCACGAGGACCGGGGAGCTGTTTTTT	CASSFTRTGELFF
.	TRBJ1-1	TRBV11-2	.	TGTGCCAGCAGTAGATCGGACAGAGAAGCTTTCTTT	CASSRSDREAFF
.	TRBJ2-7	TRBV30	.	TGTGCCTGGAGTACCTACAGGGTCCACGAGCAGTACTTC	CAWSTYRVHEQYF
.	TRBJ2-3	TRBV21-1	.	TGTGCCAGCGAGGACAGGGGTACAGATACGCAGTATTTT	CASEDRGTDTQYF
.	TRBJ2-7	TRBV30	.	TGTGCCTGGAGTGTTTTCGCCAGGAGGCCCTACGAGCAGTACTTC	CAWSVFARRPYEQYF